The clone carrying this TCR beta chain was counted a few times. What it binds is unknown. This sample was included in a study of T cell repertoires in cytomegalovirus infection. The V gene lost 5 bases and the J gene lost 0 bases, with 7 bases spanning the gap. Germline V CDR1 and CDR2: KGHDR, SFDVKD. CDR3 size: 15 residues. Whole-study findings and limits: Identification of carriers of CMV plus the relevant HLA was performed using cumulative public TCR beta family frequency.

TCRdb reprocessed the reads via MiXCR and lists one record per CDR3 protein. The table has 200,000 to 250,000 distinct CDR3 sequences, roughly an eighth seen once. The sequenced sample consisted of PBMCs. The sequence was collected from a human donor in good health (CMV status not recorded). Some clones in this sample may be carry-over from other donors' samples. The V gene is TRBV24-1, the J gene TRBJ2-6; possibly TRBD2 for D (6 bases). The CDR3 loop is CATSGAGSGANVLTF. CDR3 bases: TGTGCCACCAGTGGAGCGGGCTCTGGGGCCAACGTCCTGACTTTC.